The present T cell receptor (beta chain) was sequenced within a study of shared clonotypes between healthy human individuals. This table comes from immunoSEQ multiplex PCR, and its TCRdb copy is limited to in-frame clones, with some not included. The sample holds approximately 980,000 clones, less than 85% seen once. Findings of the study overall: Deeper or shallower sequencing was expected to change how clonotypes are shared among donors. Naive CD4 clonotypes were shared across a few donors at 4.5% to 6%.

J was trimmed by 9 bases and V by 7 bases; bases with no gene match: 11. This CDR3 has 15 amino acids. Germline CDR1 reads MNHEY; CDR2 reads SVGAGI. Note on this clone: Its specificity is not known.

This clonotype originated in a man aged 18 to 29 in good health. Sequencing was carried out using memory CD4+ T cells sorted from blood. Subset here: CD45RA-negative fraction. The chain is built from TRBV6-5 and TRBJ2-7; 14 bases match TRBD2. In nucleotides, the CDR3 is TGTGCCAGCACCCCCCGGGGGACTAGCGGGGGAGGGCAGTACTTC. Protein product: CASTPRGTSGGGQYF.